The T cell receptor (beta chain) described here comes from a study of blood T cell repertoires in COVID-19. Study-wide context: The study drew acute and convalescent COVID-19 samples from the United States, Italy and Spain. PBMCs, B-cell-depleted T cells, or T cells provided the cDNA or gDNA that made up the material.

Trimming stripped 3 bases from V and 3 bases from J, with 15 bases between. This CDR3 spans 16 amino acids. CDR1 LGHNA and CDR2 YSLEER come from the germline V gene. Participants were aged 18 to 89 years from approximately 24 US areas. Per the original data handling: Counts of nucleated cells, estimated from reference gene primer amplification, were obtained. The assay was immunoSEQ multiplex PCR, and TCRdb's table has in-frame clones only and misses some. The DNA was the basis for D and trimming; V, J and clone size are from that table. Of about 370,000 clones in the sample, roughly nine tenths are singletons; the top ten hold 0.95% to 1.1%.

The chain has TRBV4-3 and TRBJ1-3; TRBD1 is a possible D gene (5 bases). The receptor comes from a young man who had recovered from COVID-19. Sequenced input: PBMCs or T cells enriched from blood (not recorded which). The CDR3 coding sequence is TGCGCCAGCAGCCAGCAACACCAGGGTGGTGGAAACACCATATATTTT. Encoded protein: CASSQQHQGGGNTIYF.